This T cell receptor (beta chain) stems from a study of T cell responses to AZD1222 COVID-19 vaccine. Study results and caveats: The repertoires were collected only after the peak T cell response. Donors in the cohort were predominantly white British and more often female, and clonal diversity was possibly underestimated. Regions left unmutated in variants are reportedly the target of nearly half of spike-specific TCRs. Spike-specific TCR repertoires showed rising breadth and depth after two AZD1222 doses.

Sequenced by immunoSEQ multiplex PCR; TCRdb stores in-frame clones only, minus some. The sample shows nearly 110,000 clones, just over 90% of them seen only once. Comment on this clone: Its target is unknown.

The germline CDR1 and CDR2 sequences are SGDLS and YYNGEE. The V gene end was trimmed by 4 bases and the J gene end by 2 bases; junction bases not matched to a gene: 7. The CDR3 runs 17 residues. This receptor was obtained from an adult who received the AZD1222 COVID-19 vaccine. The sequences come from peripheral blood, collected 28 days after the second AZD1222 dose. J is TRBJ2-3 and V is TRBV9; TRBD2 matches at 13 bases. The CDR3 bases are TGTGCCAGCAGCACTCCCGGGACTAGCGGGAACACAGATACGCAGTATTTT. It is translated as CASSTPGTSGNTDTQYF. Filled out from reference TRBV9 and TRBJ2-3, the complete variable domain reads DSGVTQTPKHLITATGQRVTLRCSPRSGDLSVYWYQQSLDQGLQFLIQYYNGEERAKGNILERFSAQQFPDLHSELNLSSLELGDSALYFCASSTPGTSGNTDTQYFGPGTRLTVL.